Reported below is one TCR beta chain. One entry per CDR3 protein, called by TCRdb with MiXCR from the 5' RACE reads. The data show about 560,000 distinct CDR3 sequences, 15% to 20% seen once. In germline, CDR1 is LNHDA, CDR2 SQIVND (reference sequence). Trimming at V came to 5 bases and at J to 5 bases, leaving 6 bases not matched to a gene. The CDR3 is 15 residues long. The record originates from a study of T-cell memory formation after mild COVID-19. The source of this sequence is an adult woman who had mild COVID-19 (a few samples of this study predate the infection). Cell type and time point are not known. The sample comprised PBMCs or a T cell subset sorted from them (not recorded which). This chain connects TRBV19 to TRBJ2-1; 10 nucleotides match TRBD1. In DNA form, the CDR3 reads TGTGCCAGTAGTTGGGGGACAGGGGAGAACAATGAGCAGTTCTTC. Protein product: CASSWGTGENNEQFF.